The entry below gives a single TCR beta chain sequence along with its context. V lost 4 bases and J lost 6; bases outside the gene matches: 4. Germline lookup yields CDR1 SEHNR and CDR2 FQNEAQ (reference sequence). This CDR3 region has 13 residues. The data derive from a study of human T cells and chemical hapten exposure. On the study more broadly: Throughout the approximately 24-week study, diphenylcyclopropenone was applied weekly to the patients' scalps.

In TCRdb, the RACE reads were re-called with MiXCR into one record per CDR3 protein. The repertoire holds tens of thousands of distinct CDR3 sequences, with 14% as singletons. Time point: pre-sensitization, week 0. Treatment here: therapeutic diphenylcyclopropenone sensitization with weekly scalp DPC. Each patch-test visit's blood sample preceded patch application. Each donor was an alopecia patient between 18 and 70 years of age who qualified for DPC. The origin of this receptor is a woman aged 45-65 years with alopecia areata. Some clones in this sample may be carry-over from other donors' samples. V gene TRBV7-9 combines with J gene TRBJ2-7, with 9 nucleotides matching TRBD1. Sample: whole blood, taken in connection with sensitization to the hapten diphenylcyclopropenone (DPC). CDR3 in DNA: TGTGCCAGCAGCTCCCGGGACAGGGTCGAGCAGTACTTC. Amino acids: CASSSRDRVEQYF.